Listed here are 29 T cell receptor beta chains from one sample, sequenced in a study of blood T cell repertoires in COVID-19. Profiling relied on immunoSEQ multiplex PCR, and the TCRdb table lists in-frame clones only, not all of them. This repertoire shows under 200,000 clones, roughly 80% found once; its top ten account for approximately 8%. The source material was peripheral blood. The source of these receptors is a man in his fifties or sixties with acute or convalescent COVID-19.

On this clone: At the DNA level, this CDR3 is encoded by other sequences in the same sample as well. The rearrangement joins TRBV19 to TRBJ2-7; TRBD1 agrees at 7 bases. The V gene end was trimmed by 6 bases and the J gene end by 2 bases; junction bases not matched to a gene: 4. The CDR3 has 13 residues. Germline V gene data show CDR1 as LNHDA and CDR2 as SQIVND (reference sequence). The CDR3 loop is CASSPGTAYEQYF. The CDR3 DNA reads TGTGCCAGTAGCCCCGGGACAGCCTACGAGCAGTACTTC.

V is TRBV2 and J is TRBJ1-2; perhaps TRBD1 as D (6 bases). CDR3 length equals 13 residues. The ends were cut back, 2 bases at V and 4 bases at J, with 8 bases in the middle. The germline V gene has CDR1 SNHLY and CDR2 FYNNEI. The CDR3 here is CASSETGSYGYTF. CDR3 nucleotides: TGTGCCAGCAGTGAAACAGGGAGCTATGGCTACACCTTC. The variable domain in full, completed from reference TRBV2 and TRBJ1-2, reads EPEVTQTPSHQVTQMGQEVILRCVPISNHLYFYWYRQILGQKVEFLVSFYNNEISEKSEIFDDQFSVERPDGSNFTLKIRSTKLEDSAMYFCASSETGSYGYTFGSGTRLTVV.

The chain carries TRBV6-5 and TRBJ1-2; the D gene is possibly TRBD1 (5 bases). Germline CDR1 is MNHEY and CDR2 is SVGAGI. The V end was cut by 1 base, the J end by 4 bases, with 13 bases between. The CDR3 runs 15 residues. The CDR3: CASSYFGGYGYGYTF. CDR3 sequence (DNA): TGTGCCAGCAGTTACTTCGGGGGGTACGGCTATGGCTACACCTTC.

The gene calls are TRBV4-2 and TRBJ2-3; 7 bases fit TRBD2. The CDR3 runs 15 residues. J lost 0 bases, V lost 6 bases, and 6 bases had no gene match. Per germline, CDR1 LGHNA and CDR2 YNFKEQ. The CDR3: CASRSLGGSTDTQYF. Here the CDR3 DNA reads TGTGCCAGCAGATCCCTCGGGGGGAGCACAGATACGCAGTATTTT.

The chain is built from TRBV7-2 and TRBJ1-5; a possible D gene is TRBD1 (6 bases). Germline V gene data show CDR1 as SGHTA and CDR2 as FQGNSA. The CDR3 is made up of 14 amino acids. V was trimmed by 5 bases and J by 2 bases, leaving 10 bases between them. CDR3: CASSQSGGNQPQHF. Here the CDR3 DNA reads TGTGCCAGCAGCCAATCAGGGGGCAATCAGCCCCAGCATTTT. The variable domain in full, with the rest retrieved from reference TRBV7-2 and TRBJ1-5, is GAGVSQSPSNKVTEKGKDVELRCDPISGHTALYWYRQSLGQGLEFLIYFQGNSAPDKSGLPSDRFSAERTGGSVSTLTIQRTQQEDSAVYLCASSQSGGNQPQHFGDGTRLSIL.

The chain couples TRBV6-1 to TRBJ2-1; 10 bases agree with TRBD2. The CDR3 has 18 amino acids. The germline CDR1 and CDR2 sequences are MNHNS and SASEGT. Unmatched junction bases numbered 11, after V lost 4 bases and J lost 2 bases. CDR3 amino acids: CASSGRLSSGGPYNEQFF. In DNA, the CDR3 is TGTGCCAGCAGTGGCCGACTTTCTAGCGGGGGCCCCTACAATGAGCAGTTCTTC.

The chain has TRBV25-1 and TRBJ2-5; D is ambiguous. The CDR3 is 13 amino acids. Germline lookup yields CDR1 MGHDK and CDR2 SYGVNS. V lost 4 bases and J lost 5, with 11 bases in between. The CDR3 sequence: CASSGSPGETQYF. The CDR3 DNA sequence: TGTGCCAGCAGTGGGAGCCCCGGCGAGACCCAGTACTTC.

V gene TRBV6-5 combines with J gene TRBJ2-7; D may be TRBD1 (5 bases). Trimming shortened V by 0 bases and J by 4 bases, and 10 bases separated the two germline ends. Looked up from germline, CDR1 is MNHEY and CDR2 is SVGAGI. This CDR3 has 14 residues. This CDR3 reads CASSYSPTDYEQYF. Here the CDR3 DNA reads TGTGCCAGCAGTTACTCACCGACAGATTACGAGCAGTACTTC.

The chain is built from TRBV15 and TRBJ2-2; D is perhaps TRBD2 (6 bases). This CDR3 region has 16 residues. With 0 bases removed from V and 4 bases from J, the gap between germline ends came to 12 bases. CDR1 LNHNV and CDR2 YYDKDF come from the germline V gene (reference sequence). The CDR3 protein is CATSRERRGSTGELFF. Here the CDR3 DNA reads TGTGCCACCAGCAGAGAGCGGCGGGGAAGCACCGGGGAGCTGTTTTTT.

The chain employs TRBV9 and TRBJ2-1, with 9 bases fitting TRBD2. The germline CDR1 and CDR2 sequences are SGDLS and YYNGEE. V trimming: 10 bases; J trimming: 2 bases; junction bases outside the gene matches: 7. This CDR3 has 14 residues. CDR3 residues: CASERGEAYNEQFF. The CDR3, as DNA: TGTGCCTCCGAGCGGGGGGAAGCCTACAATGAGCAGTTCTTC.

The chain links TRBV5-1 to TRBJ2-5; 11 bases agree with TRBD2. Germline loops: CDR1 SGHRS, CDR2 YFSETQ. The length of the CDR3 is 16 residues. The trim removed 4 bases at V and 2 bases at J, leaving 7 bases unmatched. This CDR3 reads CASSIFSGGGQETQYF. CDR3 nucleotide sequence: TGCGCCAGCAGCATTTTTAGCGGGGGGGGACAAGAGACCCAGTACTTC.

This clone occurred a few times. The chain uses TRBV3-1 (or the pseudogene TRBV3-2) and TRBJ1-2; D gene uncertain. Per germline, CDR1 LGHDT and CDR2 YNNKEL (reference sequence). The CDR3 covers 15 residues. Trimming took 2 bases from V and 7 from J, leaving 17 bases between them. The CDR3 region is CASSQRQALLGGYTF. The CDR3 DNA reads as TGTGCCAGCAGCCAAAGGCAGGCCCTCCTGGGTGGCTACACCTTC.

The chain has TRBV10-3 and TRBJ2-1, with 10 bases that match TRBD2. The CDR3 is 14 amino acids. The V gene's germline CDR1 is ENHRY and CDR2 SYGVKD. V trimming: 10 bases; J trimming: 3 bases; junction bases outside the gene matches: 6. The CDR3 protein is CATLTSGVYNEQFF. The CDR3 DNA reads TGTGCCACCCTCACTAGCGGGGTCTACAATGAGCAGTTCTTC.

The V gene is TRBV2, the J gene TRBJ2-7; D is perhaps TRBD2 (5 bases). The CDR3 runs to 14 residues. The germline V and J ends were trimmed by 5 bases and 3 bases, with 14 bases remaining between them. Germline CDR1 and CDR2: SNHLY and FYNNEI. CDR3 loop: CASSLDSGGYEQYF. In nucleotides, the CDR3 is TGTGCCAGCAGTCTTGACTCCGGAGGCTACGAGCAGTACTTC.

V gene TRBV24-1 combines with J gene TRBJ2-3; D possibly corresponds to TRBD2 (7 bases). CDR3 length equals 15 residues. Between the trimmed V and J ends, which lost 0 bases and 6 bases, there was a span of 12 bases. From germline, CDR1 is KGHDR and CDR2 SFDVKD. The CDR3 sequence is CATSDLAGAGDTQYF. The DNA for the CDR3 is TGTGCCACCAGTGATTTGGCGGGGGCGGGGGATACGCAGTATTTT.

There are a few counts of this clone. Germline is not matched at one junction end, which may reflect a read error. The CDR3 sequence is CASGETGKFAGYTF. CDR3 bases: TGCGCCAGCGGTGAAACAGGGAAATTTGCTGGCTACACCTTC. The chain employs TRBV10-2 and TRBJ1-2; D perhaps matches TRBD1 (6 bases). The CDR3 has 14 residues. The germline CDR1 and CDR2 sequences are WSHSY and SAAADI.

The chain joins TRBV24-1 to TRBJ2-3; TRBD1 matches at 7 bases. The trim removed 4 bases at V and 3 bases at J, leaving 3 bases unmatched. In germline, CDR1 is KGHDR, CDR2 SFDVKD. The CDR3 loop spans 14 amino acids. The CDR3 bases are TGTGCCACCAGTGAGACGACAGGGACAGATACGCAGTATTTT. Protein: CATSETTGTDTQYF.

This clone was detected only a few times. The chain links TRBV3-1 (or the pseudogene TRBV3-2) to TRBJ2-7; D is perhaps TRBD2 (6 bases). This CDR3 is 12 amino acids long. Looked up from germline, CDR1 is LGHDT and CDR2 is YNNKEL (reference sequence). V lost 5 bases and J lost 13, with 18 bases in between. CDR3 amino acids: CASSFQGGVRYF. The CDR3 DNA is TGTGCCAGCAGCTTTCAAGGCGGGGTGCGTTACTTC.

The chain is built from TRBV6-2 or TRBV6-3 and TRBJ1-1; 7 nucleotides align to TRBD1. The CDR3 extends over 13 amino acids. J lost 5 bases, V lost 2 bases, and 2 bases had no gene match. Germline CDR1 is MNHEY and CDR2 is SVGEGT. The CDR3 coding sequence is TGTGCCAGCAGTTACACAGGGGTAACTGAAGCTTTCTTT. Residues: CASSYTGVTEAFF.

The rearrangement links TRBV29-1 to TRBJ2-6, with TRBD1 matching over 8 bases. The ends lost 7 bases at V and 2 bases at J; junction bases unmatched: 7. Germline assignment: CDR1 SQVTM and CDR2 ANQGSEA. CDR3 length equals 15 residues. As DNA, the CDR3 is TGCAGCGCCAAGGCAGGGGGCGCTGGGGCCAACGTCCTGACTTTC. Translated, it gives CSAKAGGAGANVLTF.

The gene calls are TRBV5-5 and TRBJ1-5; D is ambiguous. The CDR3 extends over 13 amino acids. CDR1 and CDR2 (germline): SGHKS, YYEKEE (reference sequence). Deletions cut 0 bases from V and 4 bases from J, with 5 bases between. Here the CDR3 reads CASSLAVNQPQHF. In nucleotides, the CDR3 is TGTGCCAGCAGCTTGGCAGTTAATCAGCCCCAGCATTTT.

The V and J genes are TRBV4-1 and TRBJ1-5; D is unclear. The CDR3 runs 16 residues. Germline CDR1 is MGHRA and CDR2 is YSYEKL. V lost 4 bases, J lost 3 bases, and 16 bases lay in between. CDR3: CASSPAASLANQPQHF. For the CDR3, the DNA is TGCGCCAGCAGCCCCGCCGCCAGCCTAGCCAATCAGCCCCAGCATTTT.

This chain links TRBV10-3 with TRBJ1-2; TRBD1 agrees at 7 bases. The CDR3 consists of 14 residues. CDR1 is ENHRY and CDR2 is SYGVKD in the germline V gene. The V segment lost 6 bases and the J segment 7 bases; nucleotides outside the gene matches: 11. The CDR3 loop is CAISRDREGGGYTF. DNA for the CDR3: TGTGCCATCAGCCGAGACAGGGAAGGAGGTGGCTACACCTTC.

This chain links TRBV13 with TRBJ1-2, with D perhaps matching TRBD1 (6 bases). Trimming took 6 bases from V and 5 from J, leaving 16 bases between them. CDR3 length equals 14 residues. The germline V gene has CDR1 PRHDT and CDR2 FYEKMQ (reference sequence). The CDR3 DNA is TGTGCCAGCAGTAGGGGGGGCGCAGGGTATGGCTACACCTTC. Its translation is CASSRGGAGYGYTF.

This clone was recorded a few times. The rearrangement links TRBV5-6 to TRBJ1-1; 7 bases are a match to TRBD1. The CDR3 runs to 14 residues. In germline, CDR1 is SGHDT, CDR2 YYEEEE. Trimming cost V 6 bases and J 5 bases; bases outside gene matches: 10. The CDR3 loop reads CASTNYRGGTEAFF. Here the CDR3 DNA reads TGTGCCAGCACCAACTACAGGGGTGGAACTGAAGCTTTCTTT.

The CDR3 sequence is CASSTGQGSYEQYF. In nucleotides, the CDR3 is TGTGCCAGCAGTACGGGACAGGGGTCCTACGAGCAGTACTTC. V is TRBV5-5 and J is TRBJ2-7; 10 nucleotides align to TRBD1. Germline V lookup: CDR1 SGHKS, CDR2 YYEKEE (reference sequence). The CDR3 length is 14 residues. Unmatched junction bases numbered 3, after V lost 5 bases and J lost 1 base. Full variable domain (rest looked up from reference TRBV5-5 and TRBJ2-7): DAGVTQSPTHLIKTRGQQVTLRCSPISGHKSVSWYQQVLGQGPQFIFQYYEKEERGRGNFPDRFSARQFPNYSSELNVNALLLGDSALYLCASSTGQGSYEQYFGPGTRLTVT.

This clone came up a few times. The chain is built from TRBV7-2 and TRBJ1-4, with D maybe TRBD1 (5 bases). This CDR3 is 14 amino acids long. With 3 bases removed from V and 3 bases from J, the gap between germline ends came to 8 bases. CDR1 and CDR2 (germline): SGHTA, FQGNSA. CDR3 sequence (DNA): TGTGCCAGCAGCTTGACAGCGTCTAATGAAAAACTGTTTTTT. It encodes CASSLTASNEKLFF.

The chain carries TRBV4-2 and TRBJ1-1, with 7 nucleotides matching TRBD1. J was trimmed by 5 bases and V by 3 bases; bases with no gene match: 6. The CDR3 loop spans 14 amino acids. Germline lookup yields CDR1 LGHNA and CDR2 YNFKEQ. In nucleotides, the CDR3 is TGTGCCAGCAGCCAGAGACAGGGAGAGACTGAAGCTTTCTTT. It is translated as CASSQRQGETEAFF.

The V gene is TRBV27, the J gene TRBJ2-3, with D perhaps TRBD2 (6 bases). This CDR3 contains 15 residues. Trimming removed 6 bases from V and 1 base from J, with 14 bases in between. CDR1 is MNHEY, CDR2 SMNVEV, per germline (reference sequence). The CDR3 reads CASSPSGEGTDTQYF. Written as DNA, the CDR3 is TGTGCCAGCAGCCCCTCCGGGGAGGGCACAGATACGCAGTATTTT.